This note documents a single T cell receptor (beta chain) sequence. Its specificity is unknown. These data belong to a study of shared clonotypes between healthy human individuals. Study at large: CD4 naive and CD4 memory each took three plates per donor, while CD8 naive took two and CD8 memory one. Findings and limits, study-wide: Clonotype sharing among donors was thought likely to change with sequencing depth.

The repertoire was sequenced with immunoSEQ multiplex PCR; TCRdb's copy has only in-frame clones and lacks some. The sample shows roughly 2.5 million clones, 90% to 95% of them seen only once. Per the germline V gene, CDR1 is MDHEN and CDR2 is SYDVKM. The CDR3 covers 14 residues. V dropped 5 bases and J dropped 2; count of bases not matched to a gene: 0. The clonotype comes from a young man in good health. The chain has TRBV28 and TRBJ2-6, with 7 bases matching TRBD1. The material sequenced was naive CD4+ T cells sorted from blood. Regarding subset: CD45RA+ positively selected. The CDR3 DNA reads as TGTGCCAGCAGTACAGGGGCTGGGGCCAACGTCCTGACTTTC. Amino acids: CASSTGAGANVLTF.